This section outlines one T cell receptor (beta chain) sequence together with its context. Its antigen is unidentified. The sample belongs to a study of identical twins. Broader study findings: One should note that invariant MAIT and iNKT cells could partly confound zero-insertion analyses.

MiXCR, applied by TCRdb to the 5' RACE reads, yields one record per CDR3 protein. The sample has 200,000 to 250,000 distinct CDR3 sequences; about 7.5% are singletons. Germline V CDR1 and CDR2: KGHSH, LQKENI. The V end was cut by 2 bases, the J end by 5 bases, with 6 bases between. This CDR3 region has 13 residues. This same sample was also taken into another study, of yellow fever vaccine responses in identical twins.

The chain is built from TRBV18 and TRBJ2-2, with D unresolved. Sequencing was carried out using memory (CD45RO+) T cells sorted from blood. This receptor was identified in a woman between 18 and 29 years old in good health. The CDR3 region has the DNA TGTGCCAGCTCACCAATCGGGACCGGGGAGCTGTTTTTT. It codes for CASSPIGTGELFF.